This T cell receptor (beta chain) was captured in a study of blood T cell repertoires in COVID-19. Study information: Nucleic acid was either cDNA or gDNA, and it came from T cells, B-cell-depleted T cells, or PBMCs.

Libraries were prepared by immunoSEQ multiplex PCR; TCRdb keeps only in-frame clonotypes and omits some of them. The sample comprises 200,000 to 300,000 clones, approximately 87% of which are singletons, and 8.6% rests with the top ten. The length of the CDR3 is 15 residues. V lost 6 bases and J lost 5, with 19 bases in between. The germline V gene encodes CDR1 LGHNA and CDR2 YNFKEQ. The chain joins TRBV4-2 to TRBJ1-1, with D hard to call. This sequence originates from a human donor in a cohort sampled during active COVID-19. The sequenced sample was peripheral blood. For the CDR3, the DNA is TGTGCCAGCAGTCATAAACAGCCACCTGGTACTGAAGCTTTCTTT. As protein: CASSHKQPPGTEAFF.